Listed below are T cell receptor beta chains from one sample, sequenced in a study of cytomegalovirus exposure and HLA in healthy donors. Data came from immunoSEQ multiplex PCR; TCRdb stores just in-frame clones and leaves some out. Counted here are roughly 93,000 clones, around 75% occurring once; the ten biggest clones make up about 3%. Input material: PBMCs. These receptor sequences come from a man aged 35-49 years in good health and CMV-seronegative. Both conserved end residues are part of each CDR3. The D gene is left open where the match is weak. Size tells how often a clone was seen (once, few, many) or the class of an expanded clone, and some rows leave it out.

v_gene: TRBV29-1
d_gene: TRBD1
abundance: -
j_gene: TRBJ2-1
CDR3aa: CSVPGQVNEQFF
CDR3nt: TGCAGCGTACCGGGACAGGTGAATGAGCAGTTCTTC

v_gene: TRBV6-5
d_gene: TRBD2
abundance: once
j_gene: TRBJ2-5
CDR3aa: CASSLGGCTQYF
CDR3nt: TGTGCCAGCAGCTTGGGAGGGTGTACCCAGTACTTC

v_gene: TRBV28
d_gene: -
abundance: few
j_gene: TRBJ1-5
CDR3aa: CASSRAGRDQPQHF
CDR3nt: TGTGCCAGCAGCAGAGCGGGCCGCGACCAGCCCCAGCATTTT

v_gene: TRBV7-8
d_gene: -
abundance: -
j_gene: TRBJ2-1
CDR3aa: CASSLGQGSLSSYNEQFF
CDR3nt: TGTGCCAGCAGCTTAGGCCAGGGGTCTTTGAGCTCCTACAATGAGCAGTTCTTC

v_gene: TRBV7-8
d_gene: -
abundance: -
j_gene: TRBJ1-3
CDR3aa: CASSLARGAGNTIYF
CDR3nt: TGTGCCAGCAGCTTAGCGCGCGGGGCAGGAAACACTATATATTTT

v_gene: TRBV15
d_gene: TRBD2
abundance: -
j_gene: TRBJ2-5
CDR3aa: CATSGTSGQETQYF
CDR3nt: TGTGCCACCAGCGGCACTAGCGGCCAAGAGACCCAGTACTTC

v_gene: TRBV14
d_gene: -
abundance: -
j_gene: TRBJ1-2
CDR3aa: CASSHNSGRYGYTF
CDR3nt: TGTGCCAGCAGCCACAACAGCGGACGGTATGGCTACACCTTC

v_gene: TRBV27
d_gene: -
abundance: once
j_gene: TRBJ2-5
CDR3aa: CASSLSGVQETQYF
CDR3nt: TGTGCCAGCAGTTTGTCGGGGGTACAAGAGACCCAGTACTTC

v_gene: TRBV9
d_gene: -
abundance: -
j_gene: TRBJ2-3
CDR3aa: CASSTWTSTDTQYF
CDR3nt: TGTGCCAGCAGCACTTGGACTAGCACAGATACGCAGTATTTT

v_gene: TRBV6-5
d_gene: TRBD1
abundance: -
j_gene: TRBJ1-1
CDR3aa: CAIRQGQNTEAFF
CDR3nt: TGTGCCATCCGACAGGGACAGAACACTGAAGCTTTCTTT

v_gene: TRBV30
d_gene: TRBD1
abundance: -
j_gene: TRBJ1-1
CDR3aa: CAWSPDREDTEAFF
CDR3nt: TGTGCCTGGAGTCCCGACAGGGAGGACACTGAAGCTTTCTTT

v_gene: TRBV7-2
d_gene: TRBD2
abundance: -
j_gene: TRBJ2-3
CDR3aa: CASSSPNLGLASTDTQYF
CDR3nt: TGTGCCAGCAGCTCACCAAATCTAGGACTAGCGTCGACAGATACGCAGTATTTT

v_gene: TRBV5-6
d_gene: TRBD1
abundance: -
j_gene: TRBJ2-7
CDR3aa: CASQTPRDRISYEQYF
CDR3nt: TGTGCCAGCCAAACTCCTAGGGACAGGATTTCCTACGAGCAGTACTTC

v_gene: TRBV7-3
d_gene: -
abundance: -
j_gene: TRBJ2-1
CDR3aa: CASSALGGQQFF
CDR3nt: TGTGCCAGCAGCGCCTTAGGCGGGCAGCAGTTCTTC

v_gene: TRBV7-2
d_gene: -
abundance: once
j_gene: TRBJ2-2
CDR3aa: CASRRQAGGITGELFF
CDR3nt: TGTGCCAGCAGACGACAGGCCGGGGGGATTACCGGGGAGCTGTTTTTT

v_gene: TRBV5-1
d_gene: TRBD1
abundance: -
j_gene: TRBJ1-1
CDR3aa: CASSLRTGVGGKDTEAFF
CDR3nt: TGCGCCAGCAGCCTAAGGACAGGGGTGGGAGGGAAGGACACTGAAGCTTTCTTT

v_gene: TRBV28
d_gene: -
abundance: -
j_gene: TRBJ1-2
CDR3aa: CASSVTLSIRANYGYTF
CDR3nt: TGTGCCAGCAGCGTGACCCTCTCAATCAGGGCTAACTATGGCTACACCTTC

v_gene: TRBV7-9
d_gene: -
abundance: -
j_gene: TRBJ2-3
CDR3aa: CASSLVAKANTDTQYF
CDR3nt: TGTGCCAGCAGCTTAGTTGCGAAAGCTAACACAGATACGCAGTATTTT

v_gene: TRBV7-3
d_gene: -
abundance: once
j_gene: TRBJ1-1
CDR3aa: CASSSTGNWETEAFF
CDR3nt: TGTGCCAGCAGCTCTACCGGGAATTGGGAGACTGAAGCTTTCTTT

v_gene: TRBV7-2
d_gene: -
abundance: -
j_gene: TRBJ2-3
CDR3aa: CASSPQVLPDTQYF
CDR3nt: TGTGCCAGCAGTCCTCAGGTGTTGCCAGATACGCAGTATTTT

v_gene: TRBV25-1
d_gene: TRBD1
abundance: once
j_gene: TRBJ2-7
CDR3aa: CASSEPPGTGEGEQYF
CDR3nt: TGTGCCAGCAGTGAACCCCCCGGGACAGGGGAAGGCGAGCAGTACTTC

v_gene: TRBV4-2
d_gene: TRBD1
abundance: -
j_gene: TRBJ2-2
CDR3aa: CASSQRDRVSGELFF
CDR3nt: TGTGCCAGCAGCCAACGGGACAGGGTATCCGGGGAGCTGTTTTTT

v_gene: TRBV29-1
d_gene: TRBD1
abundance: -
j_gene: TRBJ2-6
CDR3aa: CSVGGRGLGANVLTF
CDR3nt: TGCAGCGTTGGCGGCAGGGGGCTTGGGGCCAACGTCCTGACTTTC

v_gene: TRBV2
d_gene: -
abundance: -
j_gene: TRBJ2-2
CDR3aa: CASSGGLGTGELFF
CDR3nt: TGTGCCAGCAGTGGGGGACTCGGCACCGGGGAGCTGTTTTTT

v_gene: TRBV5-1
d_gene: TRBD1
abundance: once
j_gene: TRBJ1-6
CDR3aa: CASSLDPGTDNSPLHF
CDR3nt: TGCGCCAGCAGCCTGGATCCCGGGACAGATAATTCACCCCTCCACTTT

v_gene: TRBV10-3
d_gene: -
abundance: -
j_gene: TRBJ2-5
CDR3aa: CAISEPPTGETQYF
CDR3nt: TGTGCCATCAGTGAGCCCCCTACAGGAGAGACCCAGTACTTC

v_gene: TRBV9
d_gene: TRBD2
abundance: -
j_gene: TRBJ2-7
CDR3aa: CASSASSGGELYEQYF
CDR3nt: TGTGCCAGCAGCGCCAGTAGCGGGGGCGAACTCTACGAGCAGTACTTC

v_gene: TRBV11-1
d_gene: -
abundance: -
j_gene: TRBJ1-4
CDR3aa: CASSLFGVDEKLFF
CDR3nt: TGTGCCAGCAGCTTATTCGGGGTCGATGAAAAACTGTTTTTT

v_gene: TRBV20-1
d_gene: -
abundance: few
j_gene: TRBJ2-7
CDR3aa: CSARADYEQYF
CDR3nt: TGCAGTGCCCGAGCGGACTACGAGCAGTACTTC

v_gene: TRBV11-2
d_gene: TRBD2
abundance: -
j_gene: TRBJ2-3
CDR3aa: CASSSMGLAGWNTQYF
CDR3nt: TGTGCCAGCAGCTCCATGGGACTAGCGGGGTGGAATACGCAGTATTTT

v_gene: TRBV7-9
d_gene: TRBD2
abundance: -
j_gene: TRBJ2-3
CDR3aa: CASSLVSSGGPSHADTQYF
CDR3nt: TGTGCCAGCAGCTTAGTTAGTAGCGGGGGGCCGAGTCACGCAGATACGCAGTATTTT

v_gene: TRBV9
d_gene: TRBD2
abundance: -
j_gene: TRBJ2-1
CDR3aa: CASSVALAGAYNEQFF
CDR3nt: TGTGCCAGCAGCGTAGCTTTAGCGGGGGCCTACAATGAGCAGTTCTTC

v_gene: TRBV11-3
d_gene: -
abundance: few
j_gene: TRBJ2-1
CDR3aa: CASSLTGVYEQFF
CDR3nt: TGTGCCAGCAGCTTGACAGGCGTTTATGAGCAGTTCTTC

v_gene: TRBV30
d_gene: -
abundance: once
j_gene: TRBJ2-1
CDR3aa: CAWTTQNEQFF
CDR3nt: TGTGCCTGGACCACACAAAATGAGCAGTTCTTC

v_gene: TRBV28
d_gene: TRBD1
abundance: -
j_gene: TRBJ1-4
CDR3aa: CASSSGQEPTNEKLFF
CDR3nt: TGTGCCAGCAGCTCCGGACAGGAGCCAACTAATGAAAAACTGTTTTTT

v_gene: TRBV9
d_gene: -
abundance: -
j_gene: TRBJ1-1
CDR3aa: CASSVANTEAFF
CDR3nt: TGTGCCAGCAGCGTGGCGAACACTGAAGCTTTCTTT

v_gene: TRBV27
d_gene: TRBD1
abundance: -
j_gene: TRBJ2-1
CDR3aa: CASSLALGTGLNEQFF
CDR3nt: TGTGCCAGCAGTTTGGCTTTAGGGACAGGGTTAAATGAGCAGTTCTTC

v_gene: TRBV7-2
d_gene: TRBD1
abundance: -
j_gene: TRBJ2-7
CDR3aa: CASSSRQGIYDDEQYF
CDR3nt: TGTGCCAGCAGCTCGAGACAGGGAATATACGATGACGAGCAGTACTTC

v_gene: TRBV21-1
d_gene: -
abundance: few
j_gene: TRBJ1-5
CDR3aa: CASISREQGASSNQPQHF
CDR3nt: TGTGCCAGCATCTCCAGAGAGCAGGGGGCGAGTAGCAATCAGCCCCAGCATTTT

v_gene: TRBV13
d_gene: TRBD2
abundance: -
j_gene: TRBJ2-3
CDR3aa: CASSSRGGLAGALTDTQYF
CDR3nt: TGTGCCAGCTCCTCTAGGGGGGGGCTAGCGGGGGCCCTCACAGATACGCAGTATTTT

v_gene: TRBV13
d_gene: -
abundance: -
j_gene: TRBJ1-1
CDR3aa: CASSLQSSLPEAFF
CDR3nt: TGTGCCAGCAGCTTACAGTCATCTCTCCCTGAAGCTTTCTTT

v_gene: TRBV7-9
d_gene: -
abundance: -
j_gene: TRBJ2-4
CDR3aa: CASSQRRDRRENIQYF
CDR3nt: TGTGCCAGCAGCCAGCGAAGAGACAGGAGAGAAAACATTCAGTACTTC

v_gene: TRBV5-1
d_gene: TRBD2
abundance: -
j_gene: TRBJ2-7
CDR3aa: CASSPSGASGGRQQYF
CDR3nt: TGCGCCAGCAGCCCCTCTGGTGCCAGCGGGGGTAGACAGCAGTACTTC

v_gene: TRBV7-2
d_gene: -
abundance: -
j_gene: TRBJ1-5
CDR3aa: CASSFGGRGSNQPQHF
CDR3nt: TGTGCCAGCAGCTTCGGCGGGCGTGGTAGCAATCAGCCCCAGCATTTT

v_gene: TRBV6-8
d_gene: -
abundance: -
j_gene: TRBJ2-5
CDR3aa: CARGETQYF
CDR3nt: TGTGCTAGGGGAGAGACCCAGTACTTC

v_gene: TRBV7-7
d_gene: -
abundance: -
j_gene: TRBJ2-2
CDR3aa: CASSQVNTGELFF
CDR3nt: TGTGCCAGCAGCCAGGTGAACACCGGGGAGCTGTTTTTT

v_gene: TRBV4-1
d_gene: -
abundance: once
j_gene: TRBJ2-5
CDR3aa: CASSPQVGGGQETQYF
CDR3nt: TGCGCCAGCAGCCCTCAAGTGGGGGGAGGCCAAGAGACCCAGTACTTC

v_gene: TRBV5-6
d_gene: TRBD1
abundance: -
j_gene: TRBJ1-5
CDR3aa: CASSLVAGGQPQHF
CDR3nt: TGTGCCAGCAGCTTGGTGGCAGGGGGTCAGCCCCAGCATTTT

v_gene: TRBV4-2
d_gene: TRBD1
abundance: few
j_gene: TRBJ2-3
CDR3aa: CASSQDGGTGADTQYF
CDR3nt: TGTGCCAGCAGCCAAGATGGGGGGACAGGGGCAGATACGCAGTATTTT

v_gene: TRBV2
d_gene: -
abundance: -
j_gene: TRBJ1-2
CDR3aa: CASRARYGYTF
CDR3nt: TGTGCCAGCAGGGCCAGGTATGGCTACACCTTC

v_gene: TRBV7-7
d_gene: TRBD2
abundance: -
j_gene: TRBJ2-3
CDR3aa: CASSPEGLAFDTQYF
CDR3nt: TGTGCCAGCAGCCCTGAGGGACTAGCGTTCGATACGCAGTATTTT

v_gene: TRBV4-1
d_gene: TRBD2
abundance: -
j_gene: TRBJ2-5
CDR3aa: CASSQDSRGGPETQYF
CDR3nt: TGCGCCAGCAGCCAAGACTCGCGGGGGGGCCCCGAGACCCAGTACTTC

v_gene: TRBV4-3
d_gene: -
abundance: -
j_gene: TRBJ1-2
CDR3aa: CASSQDRWGGRDYGYTF
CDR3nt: TGCGCCAGCAGCCAAGATAGGTGGGGCGGGAGGGATTATGGCTACACCTTC

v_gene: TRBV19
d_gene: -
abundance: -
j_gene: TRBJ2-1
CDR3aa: CASSPYRDPDNEQFF
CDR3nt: TGTGCCAGTAGTCCATACAGGGACCCTGACAATGAGCAGTTCTTC

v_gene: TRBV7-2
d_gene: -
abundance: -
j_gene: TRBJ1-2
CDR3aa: CASSLGRVNYGYTF
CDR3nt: TGTGCCAGCAGCTTAGGACGGGTAAACTATGGCTACACCTTC

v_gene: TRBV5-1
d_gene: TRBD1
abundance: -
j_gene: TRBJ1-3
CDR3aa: CASSLLGTGVGNTIYF
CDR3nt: TGCGCCAGCAGCTTGTTGGGGACAGGGGTCGGAAACACCATATATTTT